The present T cell receptor (beta chain) was sequenced within a study of pediatric ulcerative colitis. Study results and caveats: No controls had the two rectal clonotypes shared by ulcerative colitis patients.

The data were produced by immunoSEQ multiplex PCR, yet TCRdb's version contains in-frame clones alone and is incomplete. The repertoire has fewer than 7,000 clones, under 90% of them found once; the top ten carry under 2%. The germline V gene has CDR1 SGHNT and CDR2 YENEEA. Between the trimmed V and J ends, which lost 8 bases and 3 bases, there was a span of 13 bases. The CDR3 sequence is 13 residues long. As to this clone: Its specificity is unknown.

This TCR was recovered from a girl aged 10 to 17 who was a control in a study of pediatric ulcerative colitis. The sequenced sample was blood. The V and J genes are TRBV11-3 and TRBJ1-1; D is perhaps TRBD1 (6 bases). The CDR3 loop is CASRGQSDTEAFF. As DNA, the CDR3 is TGTGCCAGCCGGGGGCAGAGCGACACTGAAGCTTTCTTT.